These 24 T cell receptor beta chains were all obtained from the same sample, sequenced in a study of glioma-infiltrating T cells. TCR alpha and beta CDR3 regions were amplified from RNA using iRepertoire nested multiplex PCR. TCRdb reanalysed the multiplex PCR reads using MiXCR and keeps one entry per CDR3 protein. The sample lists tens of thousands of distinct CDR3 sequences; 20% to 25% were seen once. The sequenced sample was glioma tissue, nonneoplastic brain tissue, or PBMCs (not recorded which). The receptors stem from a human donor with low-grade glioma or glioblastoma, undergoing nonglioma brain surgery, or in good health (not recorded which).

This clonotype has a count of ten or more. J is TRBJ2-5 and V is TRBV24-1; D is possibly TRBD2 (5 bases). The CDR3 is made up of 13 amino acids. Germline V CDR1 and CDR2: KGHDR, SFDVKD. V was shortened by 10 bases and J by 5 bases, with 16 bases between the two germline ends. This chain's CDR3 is CATREGYGETQYF. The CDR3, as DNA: TGTGCCACTCGAGAGGGCTACGGTGAGACCCAGTACTTC.

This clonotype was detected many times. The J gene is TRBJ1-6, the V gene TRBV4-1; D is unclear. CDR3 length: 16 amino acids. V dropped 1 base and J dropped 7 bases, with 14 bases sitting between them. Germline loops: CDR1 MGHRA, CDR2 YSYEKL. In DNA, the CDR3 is TGCGCCAGCAGCCAAGGGGGTTGGAATTCGAATTCACCCCTCCACTTT. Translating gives CASSQGGWNSNSPLHF.

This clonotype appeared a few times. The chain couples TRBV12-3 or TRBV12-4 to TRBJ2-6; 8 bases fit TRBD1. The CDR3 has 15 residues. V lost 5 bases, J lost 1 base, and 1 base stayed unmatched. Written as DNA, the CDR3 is TGTGCCAGCAGTCACAGGGGGTCTGGGGCCAACGTCCTGACTTTC. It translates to CASSHRGSGANVLTF.

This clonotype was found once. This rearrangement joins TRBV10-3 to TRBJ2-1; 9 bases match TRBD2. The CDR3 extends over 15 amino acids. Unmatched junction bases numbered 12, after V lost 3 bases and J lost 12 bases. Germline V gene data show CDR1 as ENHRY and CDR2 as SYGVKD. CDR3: CAISERVAGESGQFF. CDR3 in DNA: TGTGCCATCAGTGAAAGGGTAGCGGGAGAGAGTGGGCAGTTCTTC.

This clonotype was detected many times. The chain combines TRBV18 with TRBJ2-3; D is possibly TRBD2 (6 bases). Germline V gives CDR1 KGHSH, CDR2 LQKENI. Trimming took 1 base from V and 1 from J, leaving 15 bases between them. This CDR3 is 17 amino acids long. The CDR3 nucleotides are TGTGCCAGCTCACCACGGGGTCAGGGACTCGGCACAGATACGCAGTATTTT. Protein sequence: CASSPRGQGLGTDTQYF. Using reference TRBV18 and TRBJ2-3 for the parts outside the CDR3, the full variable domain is NAGVMQNPRHLVRRRGQEARLRCSPMKGHSHVYWYRQLPEEGLKFMVYLQKENIIDESGMPKERFSAEFPKEGPSILRIQQVVRGDSAAYFCASSPRGQGLGTDTQYFGPGTRLTVL.

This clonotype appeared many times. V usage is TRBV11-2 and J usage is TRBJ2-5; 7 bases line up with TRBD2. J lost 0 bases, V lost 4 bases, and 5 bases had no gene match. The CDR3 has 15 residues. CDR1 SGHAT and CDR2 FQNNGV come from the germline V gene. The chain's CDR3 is CASSSGLLYQETQYF. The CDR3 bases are TGTGCCAGCAGCTCGGGACTACTGTACCAAGAGACCCAGTACTTC.

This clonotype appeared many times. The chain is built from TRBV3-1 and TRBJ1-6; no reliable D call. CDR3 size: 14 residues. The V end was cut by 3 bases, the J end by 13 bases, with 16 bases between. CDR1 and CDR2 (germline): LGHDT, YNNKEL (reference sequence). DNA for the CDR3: TGTGCCAGCAGCCAGTTTCCGGCGTCATCGCCCCTCCACTTT. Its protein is CASSQFPASSPLHF.

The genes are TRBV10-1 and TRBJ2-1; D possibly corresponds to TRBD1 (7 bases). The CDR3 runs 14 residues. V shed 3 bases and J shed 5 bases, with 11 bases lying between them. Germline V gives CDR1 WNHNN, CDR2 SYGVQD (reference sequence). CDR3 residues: CASSDRGADNEQFF. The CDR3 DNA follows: TGCGCCAGCAGTGACAGGGGGGCGGACAATGAGCAGTTCTTC.

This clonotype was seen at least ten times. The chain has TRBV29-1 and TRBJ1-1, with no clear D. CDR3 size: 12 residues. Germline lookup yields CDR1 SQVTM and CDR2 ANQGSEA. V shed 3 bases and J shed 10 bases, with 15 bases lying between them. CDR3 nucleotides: TGCAGCGTTGAGGGAGGGCGAGTTACAGCTTTCTTT. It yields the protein CSVEGGRVTAFF.

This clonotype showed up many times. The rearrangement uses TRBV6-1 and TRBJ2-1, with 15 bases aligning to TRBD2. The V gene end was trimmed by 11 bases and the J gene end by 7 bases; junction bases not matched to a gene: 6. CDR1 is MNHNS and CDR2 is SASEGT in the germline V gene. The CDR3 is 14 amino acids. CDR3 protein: CACRTSGGGNEQFF. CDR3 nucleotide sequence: TGTGCCTGCCGGACTAGCGGGGGGGGAAATGAGCAGTTCTTC.

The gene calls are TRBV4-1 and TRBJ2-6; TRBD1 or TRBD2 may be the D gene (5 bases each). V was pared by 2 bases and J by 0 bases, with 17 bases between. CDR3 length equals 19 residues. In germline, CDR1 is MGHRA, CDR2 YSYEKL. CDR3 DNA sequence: TGCGCCAGCAGCCAAACCCCTGGGACGGCCTCCTCTGGGGCCAACGTCCTGACTTTC. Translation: CASSQTPGTASSGANVLTF.

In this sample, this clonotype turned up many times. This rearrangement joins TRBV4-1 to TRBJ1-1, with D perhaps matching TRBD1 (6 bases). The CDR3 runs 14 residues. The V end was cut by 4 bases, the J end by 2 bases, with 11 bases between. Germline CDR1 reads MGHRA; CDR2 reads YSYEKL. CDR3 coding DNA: TGCGCCAGCAGCCGGGACAAGGCAAACACTGAAGCTTTCTTT. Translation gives CASSRDKANTEAFF.

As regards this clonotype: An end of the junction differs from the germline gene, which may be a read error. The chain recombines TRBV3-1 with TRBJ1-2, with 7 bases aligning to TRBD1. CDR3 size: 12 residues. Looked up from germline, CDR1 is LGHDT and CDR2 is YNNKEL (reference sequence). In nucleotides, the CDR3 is TGTGCCGGCAGAGGGGGCGGCTATGGCTACACCTTC. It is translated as CAGRGGGYGYTF.

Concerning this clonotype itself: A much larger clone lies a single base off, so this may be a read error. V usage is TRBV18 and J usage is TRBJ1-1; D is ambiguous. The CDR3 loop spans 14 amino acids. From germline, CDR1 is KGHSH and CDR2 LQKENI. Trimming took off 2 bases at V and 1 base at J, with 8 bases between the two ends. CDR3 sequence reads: CASSPFSGNTEAFF. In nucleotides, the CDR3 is TGTGCCAGCTCACCATTTTCAGGGAACACTGAAGCTTTCTTT.

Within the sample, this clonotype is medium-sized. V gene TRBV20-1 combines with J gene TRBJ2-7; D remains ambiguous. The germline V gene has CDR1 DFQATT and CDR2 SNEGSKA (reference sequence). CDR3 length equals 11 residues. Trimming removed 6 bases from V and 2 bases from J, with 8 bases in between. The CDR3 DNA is TGCAGTGCGTACGACACCTACGAGCAGTACTTC. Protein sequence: CSAYDTYEQYF.

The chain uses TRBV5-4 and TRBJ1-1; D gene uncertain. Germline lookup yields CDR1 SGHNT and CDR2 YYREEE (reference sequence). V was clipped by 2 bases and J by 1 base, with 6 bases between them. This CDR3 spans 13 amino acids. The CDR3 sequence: CASSFPQNTEAFF. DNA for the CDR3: TGTGCCAGCAGCTTCCCTCAGAACACTGAAGCTTTCTTT.

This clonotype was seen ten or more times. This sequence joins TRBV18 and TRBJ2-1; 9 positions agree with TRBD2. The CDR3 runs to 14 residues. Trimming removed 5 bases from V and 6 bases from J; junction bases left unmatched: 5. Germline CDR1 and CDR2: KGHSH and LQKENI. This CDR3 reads CASSGTSSGNEQFF. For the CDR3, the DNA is TGTGCCAGCTCAGGGACTAGCTCGGGCAATGAGCAGTTCTTC. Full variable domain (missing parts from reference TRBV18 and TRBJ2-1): NAGVMQNPRHLVRRRGQEARLRCSPMKGHSHVYWYRQLPEEGLKFMVYLQKENIIDESGMPKERFSAEFPKEGPSILRIQQVVRGDSAAYFCASSGTSSGNEQFFGPGTRLTVL.

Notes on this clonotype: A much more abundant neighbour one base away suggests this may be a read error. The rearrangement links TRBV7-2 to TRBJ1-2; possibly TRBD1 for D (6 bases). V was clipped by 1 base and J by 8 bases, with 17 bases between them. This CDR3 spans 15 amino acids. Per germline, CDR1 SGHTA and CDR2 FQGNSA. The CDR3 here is CASSLGGHFLRGYTF. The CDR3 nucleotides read TGTGCCAGCAGCTTAGGGGGACATTTCTTGCGGGGCTACACCTTC.

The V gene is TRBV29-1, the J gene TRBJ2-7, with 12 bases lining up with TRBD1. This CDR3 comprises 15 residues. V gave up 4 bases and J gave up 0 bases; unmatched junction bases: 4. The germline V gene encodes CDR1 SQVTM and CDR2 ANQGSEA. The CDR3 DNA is TGCAGCGTTGTAAGGGACAGGGGGCACTCCTACGAGCAGTACTTC. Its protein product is CSVVRDRGHSYEQYF.

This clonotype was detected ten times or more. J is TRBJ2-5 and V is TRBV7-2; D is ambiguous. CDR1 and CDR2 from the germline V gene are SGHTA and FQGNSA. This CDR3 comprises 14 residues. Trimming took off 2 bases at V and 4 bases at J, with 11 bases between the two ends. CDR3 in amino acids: CASSLNPGRETQYF. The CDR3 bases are TGTGCCAGCAGCTTAAACCCCGGGCGAGAGACCCAGTACTTC. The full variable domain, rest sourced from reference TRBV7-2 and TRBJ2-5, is GAGVSQSPSNKVTEKGKDVELRCDPISGHTALYWYRQSLGQGLEFLIYFQGNSAPDKSGLPSDRFSAERTGGSVSTLTIQRTQQEDSAVYLCASSLNPGRETQYFGPGTRLLVL.

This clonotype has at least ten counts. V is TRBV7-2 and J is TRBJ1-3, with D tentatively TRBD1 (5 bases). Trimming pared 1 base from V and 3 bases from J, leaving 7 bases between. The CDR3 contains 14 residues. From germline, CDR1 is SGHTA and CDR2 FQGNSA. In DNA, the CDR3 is TGTGCCAGCAGCTTAGGGGGCTTTGGAAACACCATATATTTT. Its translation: CASSLGGFGNTIYF. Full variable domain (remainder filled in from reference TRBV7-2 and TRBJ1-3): GAGVSQSPSNKVTEKGKDVELRCDPISGHTALYWYRQSLGQGLEFLIYFQGNSAPDKSGLPSDRFSAERTGGSVSTLTIQRTQQEDSAVYLCASSLGGFGNTIYFGEGSWLTVV.

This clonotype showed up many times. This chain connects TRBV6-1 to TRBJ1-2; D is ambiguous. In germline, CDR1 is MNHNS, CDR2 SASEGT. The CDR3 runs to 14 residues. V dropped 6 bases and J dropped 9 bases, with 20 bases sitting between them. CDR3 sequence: CASSSQQYSLSYTF. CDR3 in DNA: TGTGCCAGCAGCTCACAGCAATACAGCTTGAGCTACACCTTC.

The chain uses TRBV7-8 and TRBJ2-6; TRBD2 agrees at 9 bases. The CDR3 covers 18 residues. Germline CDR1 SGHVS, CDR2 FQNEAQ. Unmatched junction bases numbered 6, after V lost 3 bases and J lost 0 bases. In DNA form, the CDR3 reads TGTGCCAGCAGCTTTCTAGCGGGATCCGCCTCTGGGGCCAACGTCCTGACTTTC. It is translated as CASSFLAGSASGANVLTF.

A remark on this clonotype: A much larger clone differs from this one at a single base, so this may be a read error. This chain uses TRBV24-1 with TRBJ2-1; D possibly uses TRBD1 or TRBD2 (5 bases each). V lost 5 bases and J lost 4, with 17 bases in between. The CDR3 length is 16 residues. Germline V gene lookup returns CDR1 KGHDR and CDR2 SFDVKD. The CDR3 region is CATSATTEGEYNEQFF. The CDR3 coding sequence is TGTGCCACCAGTGCAACGACAGAGGGCGAATACAATGAGCAGTTCTTC.